The T cell receptor beta chain described here comes from a study of CD8+ T cells in alopecia areata. Study-wide findings and caveats: Relative to mice, TCR sharing across patients was less clear, a difference possibly HLA-related.

Germline-derived CDR1 and CDR2 are SGDLS and YYNGEE. The CDR3 is 15 residues long. Trimming cost V 4 bases and J 0 bases; bases outside gene matches: 4. Comments on this clone: The target antigen is unknown.

Sequencing relied on a cDNA template that was reverse transcribed from extracted RNA. Libraries were prepared by immunoSEQ multiplex PCR; TCRdb keeps only in-frame clonotypes and omits some of them. The data hold around 120,000 clones, with around 48% observed a single time. This sequence originates from a human donor with alopecia areata. The chain uses TRBV9 and TRBJ2-7; 10 bases fit TRBD2. The sequencing input was NKG2D-low CD8+ T cells sorted from blood. The CDR3 region is CASSPGLANSYEQYF. The CDR3 nucleotides read TGTGCCAGCAGCCCGGGACTAGCGAACTCCTACGAGCAGTACTTC.